A single sample gave rise to the 14 T cell receptor beta chains below, sequenced in a study of blood T cell repertoires in COVID-19. This table comes from immunoSEQ multiplex PCR, and its TCRdb copy is limited to in-frame clones, with some not included. This sample has about 160,000 clones; approximately 79% occur once, and the top ten carry 7% to 10%. The material sequenced was peripheral blood. Receptor source: a woman in her sixties with COVID-19, enrolled during active disease.

The chain employs TRBV15 and TRBJ2-5, with 8 positions matching TRBD1. CDR3 length: 15 amino acids. Per the germline V gene, CDR1 is LNHNV and CDR2 is YYDKDF (reference sequence). The V gene end was trimmed by 2 bases and the J gene end by 2 bases; junction bases not matched to a gene: 4. CDR3 in amino acids: CATSRMTGEQETQYF. The CDR3 coding sequence is TGTGCCACCAGCAGAATGACAGGGGAACAAGAGACCCAGTACTTC.

The V and J genes are TRBV2 and TRBJ1-6; TRBD1 agrees at 10 bases. Germline CDR1 is SNHLY and CDR2 is FYNNEI. After removal of 6 bases from V and 10 bases from J, the junction contained 9 bases not matched to a gene. This CDR3 spans 15 amino acids. CDR3 bases: TGTGCCAGCAGCGAACCGCGGGACAGGGGCTCACCCCTCCACTTT. Amino acid sequence: CASSEPRDRGSPLHF.

J is TRBJ2-3 and V is TRBV5-8, with TRBD1 matching 9 bases. Germline V gives CDR1 SGHTS, CDR2 YDEGEE. This CDR3 region has 15 residues. Losses at the gene ends were 6 bases for V and 2 bases for J; bases not matched to a gene: 7. The CDR3: CASIADRGITDTQYF. The CDR3 nucleotides read TGTGCCAGCATCGCGGACAGGGGTATCACAGATACGCAGTATTTT.

This chain uses TRBV28 with TRBJ2-2; the D gene is possibly TRBD2 (5 bases). The germline V gene has CDR1 MDHEN and CDR2 SYDVKM. The CDR3 loop spans 13 amino acids. V gave up 4 bases and J gave up 5 bases, with 8 bases separating them. The CDR3 sequence is CASSSPGTGELFF. CDR3 DNA: TGTGCCAGCAGTTCACCGGGGACCGGGGAGCTGTTTTTT.

This clone has a handful of counts. The chain combines TRBV9 with TRBJ2-6, with a tentative D call TRBD2 (5 bases). V lost 1 base and J 4 bases, leaving 15 bases between the germline ends. The CDR3 extends over 17 amino acids. Germline CDR1 is SGDLS and CDR2 is YYNGEE. The CDR3 nucleotides are TGTGCCAGCAGCGTAATGGTAGCGAGATCCGGGGCCAACGTCCTGACTTTC. Encoded protein: CASSVMVARSGANVLTF.

The chain is built from TRBV6-5 and TRBJ2-5; maybe TRBD1 (6 bases). Deletions cut 6 bases from V and 5 bases from J, with 10 bases between. CDR1 MNHEY and CDR2 SVGAGI come from the germline V gene. CDR3 length equals 12 residues. This chain's CDR3 is CASRAGVETQYF. DNA for the CDR3: TGTGCCAGCAGGGCAGGGGTTGAGACCCAGTACTTC.

This chain's CDR3 is CASSLVSGGNEQFF. CDR3 in DNA: TGTGCCAGCAGCTTAGTATCCGGGGGCAATGAGCAGTTCTTC. The genes are TRBV11-2 and TRBJ2-1; weak D call: TRBD2 (6 bases). V gave up 1 base and J gave up 6 bases, with 10 bases separating them. This CDR3 is 14 amino acids long. CDR1 SGHAT and CDR2 FQNNGV come from the germline V gene.

The chain combines TRBV19 with TRBJ1-1; D call uncertain. CDR1 LNHDA and CDR2 SQIVND come from the germline V gene (reference sequence). V was pared by 5 bases and J by 4 bases, with 20 bases between. This CDR3 has 16 amino acids. CDR3: CASSSRWTYSVTEAFF. The CDR3, as DNA: TGTGCCAGTAGTTCGCGTTGGACGTATAGCGTCACTGAAGCTTTCTTT. Drawing the rest from reference TRBV19 and TRBJ1-1, the complete variable domain is DGGITQSPKYLFRKEGQNVTLSCEQNLNHDAMYWYRQDPGQGLRLIYYSQIVNDFQKGDIAEGYSVSREKKESFPLTVTSAQKNPTAFYLCASSSRWTYSVTEAFFGQGTRLTVV.

V usage is TRBV6-5 and J usage is TRBJ2-7; D is undetermined. Looked up from germline, CDR1 is MNHEY and CDR2 is SVGAGI. Trimming left V 4 bases short and J 1 base short, with 8 bases between. The CDR3 is made up of 13 amino acids. The CDR3 nucleotides read TGTGCCAGCAGTTCCCCCCCGTCCTACGAGCAGTACTTC. Translation gives CASSSPPSYEQYF.

The chain is built from TRBV7-2 and TRBJ2-7; D may be TRBD1 (6 bases). The V gene's germline CDR1 is SGHTA and CDR2 FQGNSA. Trimming removed 5 bases at V and 6 bases at J, with 14 bases between. The CDR3 totals 13 residues. CDR3: CASSPTGPGEQYF. CDR3 in DNA: TGTGCCAGCAGCCCAACAGGGCCGGGCGAGCAGTACTTC.

This chain joins TRBV9 and TRBJ1-4, with D possibly matching TRBD1 (6 bases). Trimming cost V 4 bases and J 3 bases, with 25 bases left between them. The V gene's germline CDR1 is SGDLS and CDR2 YYNGEE. This CDR3 region has 19 residues. The CDR3: CASSPRAPRYSGANEKLFF. The CDR3 DNA sequence: TGTGCCAGCAGCCCCCGTGCCCCTAGGTACTCAGGGGCTAATGAAAAACTGTTTTTT.

A few counts support this clone. The chain uses TRBV9 and TRBJ1-3; D is possibly TRBD1 (6 bases). This CDR3 spans 17 amino acids. V was clipped by 2 bases and J by 4 bases, with 19 bases between them. CDR1 and CDR2 from the germline V gene are SGDLS and YYNGEE. The CDR3 loop is CASSVGPGALEGNTIYF. CDR3 DNA sequence: TGTGCCAGCAGCGTCGGACCAGGGGCCCTGGAGGGAAACACCATATATTTT.

The gene calls are TRBV27 and TRBJ2-1, with TRBD2 as a possible D gene (6 bases). This CDR3 has 15 amino acids. Per the germline V gene, CDR1 is MNHEY and CDR2 is SMNVEV (reference sequence). V was shortened by 5 bases and J by 0 bases, with 11 bases between the two germline ends. CDR3: CASSVYGGSYNEQFF. For the CDR3, the DNA is TGTGCCAGCAGTGTTTACGGGGGCTCCTACAATGAGCAGTTCTTC.

V gene TRBV2 combines with J gene TRBJ1-1; no reliable D call. The V gene's germline CDR1 is SNHLY and CDR2 FYNNEI. The V end lost 10 bases, the J end lost 1 base, and 10 bases lay between the germline ends. The CDR3 extends over 12 amino acids. The CDR3 loop is CAISTGNTEAFF. The CDR3, as DNA: TGTGCCATCTCGACGGGGAACACTGAAGCTTTCTTT.